Reported below is one T cell receptor (beta chain). The antigen is not known. Patient tissue came from resections in Japan or China, 2014–2017. Clones were sequenced by immunoSEQ multiplex PCR, and TCRdb holds only the in-frame ones, with some missing. In the table there are some 7,700 clones, over 80% of which are singletons. The data derive from a study of immune evolution from preneoplasia to lung adenocarcinoma. Study-level points and caveats: Compared with EGFR-mutant or double wild-type lesions, KRAS-mutant nodules were more clonal.

Trimming cost V 0 bases and J 10 bases, with 9 bases left between them. The CDR3 is 12 residues long. CDR1 MNHNS and CDR2 SASEGT come from the germline V gene. The source is a donor at least 70 years old with lung adenocarcinoma. The sequencing sample was made of FFPE minimally invasive lung adenocarcinoma tissue. This chain joins TRBV6-1 and TRBJ2-5; D not certain. The CDR3 loop is CASSEAPGRQYF. CDR3 bases: TGTGCCAGCAGTGAAGCCCCCGGGCGCCAGTACTTC.